Shown below are 22 T cell receptor beta chains from a single sample sequenced in a study of blood T cells in healthy people across ages. A second PCR of 7 to 11 cycles used a sample-barcoded 5' primer and a J-beta primer mix. TCRdb fed the 5' RACE reads into MiXCR, producing one record per CDR3 protein. This sample yields fewer than 2,000,000 distinct CDR3 sequences, of which about two fifths are seen a single time; 20% to 25% belongs to the top ten. The sequencing input was blood. The receptors come from a human donor in good health.

This clonotype was counted a few times. The chain links TRBV13 to TRBJ2-5; D is ambiguous. The germline CDR1 and CDR2 sequences are PRHDT and FYEKMQ (reference sequence). Trimming removed 5 bases at V and 4 bases at J, with 11 bases between. The CDR3 is made up of 13 amino acids. The CDR3 bases are TGTGCCAGCAGCAGGCAGCTTGTAGAGACCCAGTACTTC. Translating it yields CASSRQLVETQYF.

This clonotype was seen only a few times. V usage is TRBV6-2 or TRBV6-3 and J usage is TRBJ2-5; no clear D gene. CDR3 length: 15 amino acids. Trimming took 3 bases from V and 1 from J, leaving 12 bases between them. Germline values: CDR1 MNHEY, CDR2 SVGEGT. Written as DNA, the CDR3 is TGTGCCAGCAGTTATACAGCAGGAATCCAAGAGACCCAGTACTTC. Its translation is CASSYTAGIQETQYF.

CDR3: CASSWDSKETQYF. The CDR3, as DNA: TGTGCCAGCAGCTGGGACAGTAAAGAGACCCAGTACTTC. The V call is TRBV7-7, the J call TRBJ2-5; 7 bases fit TRBD1. The CDR3 contains 13 residues. From germline, CDR1 is SSHAT and CDR2 FNYEAQ (reference sequence). V gave up 4 bases and J gave up 3 bases; unmatched junction bases: 2. Full variable domain (rest looked up from reference TRBV7-7 and TRBJ2-5): GAGVSQSPRYKVTKRGQDVTLRCDPISSHATLYWYQQALGQGPEFLTYFNYEAQPDKSGLPSDRFSAERPEGSISTLTIQRTEQRDSAMYRCASSWDSKETQYFGPGTRLLVL.

With respect to this clonotype: This sequence may be a read error, since a much larger clone differs from it by one base. A read error is likely, as this CDR3 ends without the conserved phenylalanine or tryptophan. The chain carries TRBV5-5 and TRBJ2-3; 7 positions agree with TRBD1. Trimming at V came to 0 bases and at J to 8 bases, leaving 9 bases not matched to a gene. In germline, CDR1 is SGHKS, CDR2 YYEKEE (reference sequence). The CDR3 has 15 amino acids. The CDR3 DNA reads TGTGCCAGCAGCTTGGATACCCACAGGGGTGGTACGCAGTATCTT. It codes for CASSLDTHRGGTQYL.

This clonotype has just one count. The chain combines TRBV11-2 with TRBJ2-1; TRBD2 is a possible D gene (7 bases). V was trimmed by 0 bases and J by 9 bases, leaving 15 bases between them. The germline V gene encodes CDR1 SGHAT and CDR2 FQNNGV. The CDR3 has 15 amino acids. CDR3 in amino acids: CASSLDWGGRVEQFF. DNA for the CDR3: TGTGCCAGCAGCTTAGATTGGGGGGGGCGGGTTGAGCAGTTCTTC.

This chain joins TRBV29-1 and TRBJ2-3; 9 positions agree with TRBD2. Germline-derived CDR1 and CDR2 are SQVTM and ANQGSEA. The length of the CDR3 is 16 residues. Trimming took 5 bases from V and 2 from J; bases not matched to a gene: 11. This chain's CDR3 is CSVKARLAVSTDTQYF. The CDR3 DNA sequence: TGCAGCGTTAAGGCCAGACTAGCGGTTTCCACAGATACGCAGTATTTT.

Details on this clonotype: Germline and junction disagree at one end, which may indicate a read error. This CDR3 reads CSASTQVQGTQYF. DNA of the CDR3: TGCAGTGCTAGTACTCAGGTCCAAGGGACCCAGTACTTC. This sequence joins TRBV20-1 and TRBJ2-4; D is ambiguous. The J call is in doubt because the DNA end fits TRBJ2-5 better. There are 13 residues in the CDR3. Germline lookup yields CDR1 DFQATT and CDR2 SNEGSKA (reference sequence).

This rearrangement joins TRBV5-1 to TRBJ1-2, with D maybe TRBD1 (5 bases). V shed 1 base and J shed 2 bases, with 21 bases lying between them. Germline loops: CDR1 SGHRS, CDR2 YFSETQ. The CDR3 is 18 residues long. The CDR3 region has the DNA TGCGCCAGCAGCTTGAATCAGGTGCGGAGGGGCGCAAACTATGGCTACACCTTC. Translating it yields CASSLNQVRRGANYGYTF.

This clonotype was detected only a few times. The gene calls are TRBV7-2 and TRBJ2-1; TRBD2 agrees at 8 bases. J lost 1 base, V lost 5 bases, and 16 bases had no gene match. This CDR3 contains 19 residues. Per the germline V gene, CDR1 is SGHTA and CDR2 is FQGNSA. The CDR3 nucleotides read TGTGCCAGCAGCCCTAGAGGGGGGAGGGCTAGCGGGTCCTACAATGAGCAGTTCTTC. This encodes CASSPRGGRASGSYNEQFF.

Only a few counts were recorded for this clonotype. The chain is built from TRBV25-1 and TRBJ1-4; D is perhaps TRBD1 (5 bases). V was trimmed by 7 bases and J by 8 bases, leaving 14 bases between them. The CDR3 runs 13 residues. Germline V gene sequence: CDR1 MGHDK, CDR2 SYGVNS. CDR3 residues: CASKNSGGEKLFF. CDR3 nucleotides: TGTGCCAGCAAAAACTCCGGGGGGGAAAAACTGTTTTTT.

This clonotype came up many times. V is TRBV7-2 and J is TRBJ2-7; 11 nucleotides agree with TRBD2. V lost 5 bases and J lost 2; bases outside the gene matches: 2. The CDR3 contains 14 residues. Germline V gene sequence: CDR1 SGHTA, CDR2 FQGNSA. CDR3 coding DNA: TGTGCCAGCAGCGGGACTAGCGGACCCTACGAGCAGTACTTC. It specifies CASSGTSGPYEQYF.

Concerning this clonotype: The junction departs from the called germline gene at one end, perhaps through a read error. The V gene is TRBV7-7, the J gene TRBJ2-5, with D perhaps TRBD1 (5 bases). CDR1 is SSHAT, CDR2 FNYEAQ, per germline (reference sequence). The length of the CDR3 is 15 residues. The CDR3 coding sequence is TGTGCTAGCAGCCAAATCCAGGGCATACAAGAGACCCAGTACTTC. As protein: CASSQIQGIQETQYF.

This clonotype was counted only a few times. The chain links TRBV5-6 to TRBJ1-2; 8 nucleotides agree with TRBD1. Germline V gene data show CDR1 as SGHDT and CDR2 as YYEEEE. V gave up 4 bases and J gave up 5 bases; unmatched junction bases: 13. The CDR3 extends over 16 amino acids. CDR3 sequence (DNA): TGTGCCAGCAGCGGAATGACAGGGGACCCTATTTATGGCTACACCTTC. This codes for CASSGMTGDPIYGYTF.

V is TRBV29-1 and J is TRBJ2-3; 9 nucleotides align to TRBD1. V lost 2 bases and J lost 3; bases outside the gene matches: 15. The CDR3 sequence is 18 residues long. CDR1 and CDR2 (germline): SQVTM, ANQGSEA. The CDR3 sequence is CSVERRRGTGPRTDTQYF. For the CDR3, the DNA is TGCAGCGTTGAAAGGAGGAGAGGGACAGGGCCTCGAACAGATACGCAGTATTTT.

This clonotype was recorded a few times. The V and J genes are TRBV24-1 and TRBJ2-5, with 7 positions matching TRBD1. The germline V gene has CDR1 KGHDR and CDR2 SFDVKD. The CDR3 is 18 residues long. V shed 4 bases, J shed 0 bases, and the junction held 13 bases outside the gene matches. The CDR3 reads CATSDLSDRAADQETQYF. The CDR3 nucleotides read TGTGCCACCAGTGACCTCAGTGACAGGGCTGCGGACCAAGAGACCCAGTACTTC.

The table lists this clonotype with a few counts. The chain links TRBV4-2 to TRBJ2-1; TRBD2 might be the D (6 bases). V was pared by 0 bases and J by 5 bases, with 17 bases between. The germline V gene has CDR1 LGHNA and CDR2 YNFKEQ. The CDR3 is 17 residues long. In nucleotides, the CDR3 is TGTGCCAGCAGCCAAGATTTGGGGACTGGGCGGAACAATGAGCAGTTCTTC. Translated, it gives CASSQDLGTGRNNEQFF.

In its sample, this clonotype was seen a few times. The chain carries TRBV7-2 and TRBJ1-4, with a weak D call TRBD1 (6 bases). The CDR3 sequence is 16 residues long. V lost 5 bases and J 0 bases, leaving 13 bases between the germline ends. The germline CDR1 and CDR2 sequences are SGHTA and FQGNSA. The CDR3 spells CASSATGLTTNEKLFF. The CDR3 DNA follows: TGTGCCAGCAGCGCCACAGGGTTGACAACTAATGAAAAACTGTTTTTT.

This clonotype showed up just a few times. CDR3: CASSAGQYYGYTF. The CDR3 nucleotides read TGTGCCAGCAGTGCCGGACAGTACTATGGCTACACCTTC. The chain has TRBV6-1 and TRBJ1-2; D might be TRBD1 (6 bases). Germline V CDR1 and CDR2: MNHNS, SASEGT. Between the trimmed V and J ends, which lost 4 bases and 3 bases, there was a span of 9 bases. The CDR3 length is 13 residues.

The rearrangement joins TRBV20-1 to TRBJ2-1, with D uncertain. This CDR3 spans 13 amino acids. In germline, CDR1 is DFQATT, CDR2 SNEGSKA (reference sequence). With 6 bases removed from V and 8 bases from J, the gap between germline ends came to 17 bases. DNA for the CDR3: TGCAGTGCCCCCGGGCCTCTGCACGATGAGCAGTTCTTC. It encodes CSAPGPLHDEQFF.

The rearrangement links TRBV29-1 to TRBJ1-2; no reliable D call. Germline V gene data show CDR1 as SQVTM and CDR2 as ANQGSEA. CDR3 length: 13 residues. Trimming shortened V by 4 bases and J by 2 bases, and 11 bases separated the two germline ends. DNA of the CDR3: TGCAGCGTTGTGAACGTCCAGAACTATGGCTACACCTTC. It translates to CSVVNVQNYGYTF.

The chain recombines TRBV4-3 with TRBJ2-1; tentatively, D is TRBD2 (5 bases). This CDR3 region has 16 residues. Germline CDR1 and CDR2: LGHNA and YSLEER. The ends were cut back, 1 base at V and 1 base at J, with 11 bases in the middle. This CDR3 reads CASSQAFGESYNEQFF. DNA of the CDR3: TGCGCCAGCAGCCAAGCCTTCGGGGAGTCCTACAATGAGCAGTTCTTC.

The chain uses TRBV20-1 and TRBJ2-6; no clear D gene. Germline V gene data show CDR1 as DFQATT and CDR2 as SNEGSKA (reference sequence). The length of the CDR3 is 14 residues. The V end lost 3 bases, the J end lost 0 bases, and 6 bases lay between the germline ends. For the CDR3, the DNA is TGCAGTGCTAGTGTAAGCTCTGGGGCCAACGTCCTGACTTTC. Residues: CSASVSSGANVLTF.